Each of the 19 T cell receptor beta chains below was sequenced from the same sample in a study of CD8 T cells in Susac syndrome. cDNA came from around 0.54 to 1 ug RNA primed by random hexamers. TCRdb reanalysed the immunoSEQ multiplex PCR reads using MiXCR and keeps one entry per CDR3 protein. The repertoire holds approximately 130,000 distinct CDR3 sequences, with around nine tenths as singletons. The sample comprised CD8+ T cells from PBMCs. The receptors derive from a human donor with multiple sclerosis.

The chain combines TRBV27 with TRBJ1-1; a weak D match, TRBD1 (6 bases). CDR1 and CDR2 (germline): MNHEY, SMNVEV (reference sequence). The CDR3 runs 14 residues. The V and J ends lost 6 bases and 2 bases respectively, with 13 bases between them. The CDR3 sequence is CASRGWGGNTEAFF. The CDR3 DNA sequence: TGTGCCAGCAGGGGTTGGGGGGGCAACACTGAAGCTTTCTTT.

The chain recombines TRBV19 with TRBJ1-1, with TRBD1 as a possible D gene (5 bases). Germline CDR1 is LNHDA and CDR2 is SQIVND (reference sequence). The ends were cut back, 1 base at V and 8 bases at J, with 11 bases in the middle. The CDR3 extends over 13 amino acids. This CDR3 is CASSIAASGEAFF. In DNA form, the CDR3 reads TGTGCCAGTAGTATAGCGGCCTCAGGGGAAGCTTTCTTT.

The V call is TRBV6-2 or TRBV6-3, the J call TRBJ2-3; D call uncertain. Trimming stripped 4 bases from V and 2 bases from J, with 7 bases between. The CDR3 sequence is 13 residues long. CDR1 MNHEY and CDR2 SVGEGT come from the germline V gene. CDR3 protein: CASSSSFTDTQYF. The CDR3 nucleotides read TGTGCCAGCAGTTCGAGTTTCACAGATACGCAGTATTTT.

This sequence joins TRBV5-6 and TRBJ2-2; D may be TRBD2 (5 bases). The CDR3 has 12 amino acids. Germline assignment: CDR1 SGHDT and CDR2 YYEEEE. The V end lost 2 bases, the J end lost 8 bases, and 7 bases lay between the germline ends. CDR3 nucleotides: TGTGCCAGCAGCTTAAGAGGGGGGGAGCTGTTTTTT. This sequence encodes CASSLRGGELFF.

This clonotype was seen a handful of times. The chain recombines TRBV5-4 with TRBJ2-2; D is unresolved. Trimming pared 0 bases from V and 7 bases from J, leaving 4 bases between. CDR1 is SGHNT, CDR2 YYREEE, per germline (reference sequence). There are 12 residues in the CDR3. The CDR3 is CASSLGIGELFF. The CDR3 DNA reads TGTGCCAGCAGCTTGGGGATCGGGGAGCTGTTTTTT.

This clonotype was observed once. The chain carries TRBV6-2 or TRBV6-3 and TRBJ1-1; maybe TRBD1 (6 bases). The germline V gene encodes CDR1 MNHEY and CDR2 SVGEGT. The germline V and J ends were trimmed by 7 bases and 6 bases, with 24 bases remaining between them. This CDR3 spans 16 amino acids. DNA for the CDR3: TGTGCCAGCACGCACCGAGGGAGCCAGGGGCTACCTGAAGCTTTCTTT. It yields the protein CASTHRGSQGLPEAFF.

The rearrangement uses TRBV6-2 or TRBV6-3 and TRBJ2-1; 9 positions agree with TRBD2. This CDR3 comprises 15 residues. CDR1 is MNHEY and CDR2 is SVGEGT in the germline V gene. With V trimmed by 2 bases and J by 6 bases, 5 bases remained unmatched. The CDR3 sequence is CASSYGLAGFNEQFF. The CDR3 DNA reads as TGTGCCAGCAGTTACGGGCTAGCGGGATTCAATGAGCAGTTCTTC.

This clonotype showed up just once. The chain links TRBV29-1 to TRBJ1-1; tentative D call: TRBD1 (5 bases). This CDR3 has 12 amino acids. The germline gives CDR1 SQVTM, CDR2 ANQGSEA. With 0 bases removed from V and 7 bases from J, the gap between germline ends came to 9 bases. This CDR3 reads CSVEESGFEAFF. The CDR3 coding sequence is TGCAGCGTTGAAGAGTCAGGGTTTGAAGCTTTCTTT.

The V call is TRBV30, the J call TRBJ2-3; a possible D gene is TRBD2 (5 bases). Germline V gene sequence: CDR1 GTSNPN, CDR2 SVGIG (reference sequence). Trimming cost V 0 bases and J 2 bases, with 12 bases left between them. The CDR3 is 15 amino acids. CDR3 residues: CAWSVSGINTDTQYF. CDR3 in DNA: TGTGCCTGGAGTGTATCCGGGATCAACACAGATACGCAGTATTTT.

The rearrangement joins TRBV24-1 to TRBJ2-1, with D uncertain. Germline lookup yields CDR1 KGHDR and CDR2 SFDVKD. The CDR3 has 13 residues. V lost 5 bases and J 5 bases, leaving 9 bases between the germline ends. CDR3 amino acids: CATSAGFNNEQFF. CDR3 bases: TGTGCCACCAGTGCAGGCTTCAACAATGAGCAGTTCTTC.

The chain joins TRBV6-5 to TRBJ1-2; TRBD1 is a possible D gene (6 bases). V was trimmed by 6 bases and J by 8 bases, leaving 16 bases between them. This CDR3 is built from 13 residues. Per germline, CDR1 MNHEY and CDR2 SVGAGI. The CDR3: CASREGGGSGYTF. Here the CDR3 DNA reads TGTGCCAGCAGGGAGGGGGGAGGCAGCGGCTACACCTTC.

The J gene is TRBJ2-5, the V gene TRBV28, with 10 bases that match TRBD2. J was trimmed by 5 bases and V by 2 bases; bases with no gene match: 8. The germline gives CDR1 MDHEN, CDR2 SYDVKM. The CDR3 is 16 residues long. CDR3 DNA: TGTGCCAGCAGTTTAATGCTAGCGGGAGTCGGGGAGACCCAGTACTTC. Amino acids: CASSLMLAGVGETQYF.

V and J are TRBV3-1 and TRBJ2-2, with TRBD1 as a possible D gene (6 bases). Looked up from germline, CDR1 is LGHDT and CDR2 is YNNKEL (reference sequence). The length of the CDR3 is 15 residues. V lost 5 bases to trimming and J lost 2 bases, with 12 bases between them. As DNA, the CDR3 is TGTGCCAGCAGCTCTCAGGGGTACAACACCGGGGAGCTGTTTTTT. Translation: CASSSQGYNTGELFF. The entire variable domain, with the rest obtained from reference TRBV3-1 and TRBJ2-2, is as follows: DTAVSQTPKYLVTQMGNDKSIKCEQNLGHDTMYWYKQDSKKFLKIMFSYNNKELIINETVPNRFSPKSPDKAHLNLHINSLELGDSAVYFCASSSQGYNTGELFFGEGSRLTVL.

This clonotype has a single count. The chain has TRBV20-1 and TRBJ2-1; 7 bases align to TRBD2. Germline CDR1 reads DFQATT; CDR2 reads SNEGSKA (reference sequence). J lost 5 bases, V lost 0 bases, and 7 bases had no gene match. This CDR3 has 15 residues. The chain's CDR3 is CSARDIGLDHNEQFF. The CDR3 DNA reads TGCAGTGCTAGAGATATAGGACTAGATCACAATGAGCAGTTCTTC.

As DNA, the CDR3 is TGTGCCAGCAGCTTAGAACCTCCGTTTGATGGCTACACCTTC. Its protein product is CASSLEPPFDGYTF. The chain has TRBV7-9 and TRBJ1-2; the D is unclear. V lost 1 base to trimming and J lost 6 bases, with 12 bases between them. CDR1 and CDR2 from the germline V gene are SEHNR and FQNEAQ (reference sequence). This CDR3 has 14 amino acids.

The CDR3 coding sequence is TGTGCCAGCAGCTTAGGGCCAGTAGGTCTGGATTTCGATGGCTACACCTTC. Translation gives CASSLGPVGLDFDGYTF. The chain employs TRBV7-9 and TRBJ1-2; D is uncertain. V lost 1 base and J 6 bases, leaving 21 bases between the germline ends. CDR1 and CDR2 from the germline V gene are SEHNR and FQNEAQ (reference sequence). CDR3 length: 17 amino acids.

V usage is TRBV3-1 and J usage is TRBJ2-3, with D perhaps matching TRBD2 (8 bases). CDR1 LGHDT and CDR2 YNNKEL come from the germline V gene (reference sequence). This CDR3 comprises 16 residues. V was shortened by 2 bases and J by 6 bases, with 18 bases between the two germline ends. This chain's CDR3 is CASSQSRLATGDTQYF. The CDR3 DNA is TGTGCCAGCAGCCAATCTCGACTAGCGACAGGGGATACGCAGTATTTT.

The chain links TRBV7-9 to TRBJ1-2, with D unclear. Per the germline V gene, CDR1 is SEHNR and CDR2 is FQNEAQ (reference sequence). The CDR3 contains 14 residues. Trimming took off 3 bases at V and 0 bases at J, with 8 bases between the two ends. The CDR3 is CASSFVGANYGYTF. CDR3 in DNA: TGTGCCAGCAGCTTCGTCGGAGCTAACTATGGCTACACCTTC.

The rearrangement joins TRBV20-1 to TRBJ1-3; no definite D call. CDR3 length: 14 amino acids. The V gene lost 0 bases and the J gene lost 3 bases, with 9 bases spanning the gap. Per germline, CDR1 DFQATT and CDR2 SNEGSKA (reference sequence). Written as DNA, the CDR3 is TGCAGTGCTAGAGACAGAGATCTTGGAAACACCATATATTTT. This sequence encodes CSARDRDLGNTIYF.